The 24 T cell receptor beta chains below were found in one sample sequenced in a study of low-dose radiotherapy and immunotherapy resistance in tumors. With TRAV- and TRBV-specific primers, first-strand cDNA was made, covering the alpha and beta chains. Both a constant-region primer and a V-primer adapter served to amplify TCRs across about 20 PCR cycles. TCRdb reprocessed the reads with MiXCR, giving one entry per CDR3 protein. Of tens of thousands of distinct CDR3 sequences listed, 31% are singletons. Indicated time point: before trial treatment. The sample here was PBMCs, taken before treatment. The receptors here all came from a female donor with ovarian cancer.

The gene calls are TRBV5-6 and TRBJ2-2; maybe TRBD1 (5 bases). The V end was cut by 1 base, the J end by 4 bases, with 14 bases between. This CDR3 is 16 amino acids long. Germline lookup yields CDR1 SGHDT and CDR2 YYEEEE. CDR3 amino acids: CASSLLVRAATGELFF. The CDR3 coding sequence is TGTGCCAGCAGCTTGCTCGTCAGGGCTGCCACCGGGGAGCTGTTTTTT.

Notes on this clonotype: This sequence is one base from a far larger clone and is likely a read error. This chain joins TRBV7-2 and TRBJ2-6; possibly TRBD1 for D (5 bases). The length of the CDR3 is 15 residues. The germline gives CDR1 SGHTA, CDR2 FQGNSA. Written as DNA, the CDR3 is TGTGCCAGCAGCTTAGTCAGGGCTGGGGCCGACGTCCTGACTTTC. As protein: CASSLVRAGADVLTF.

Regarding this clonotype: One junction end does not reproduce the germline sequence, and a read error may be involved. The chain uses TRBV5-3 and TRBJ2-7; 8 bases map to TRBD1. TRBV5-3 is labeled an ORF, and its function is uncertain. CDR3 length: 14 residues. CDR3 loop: CASSSGQVYYEQYF. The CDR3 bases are TGTGCCAGCAGCTCGGGACAGGTGTACTACGAGCAGTACTTC.

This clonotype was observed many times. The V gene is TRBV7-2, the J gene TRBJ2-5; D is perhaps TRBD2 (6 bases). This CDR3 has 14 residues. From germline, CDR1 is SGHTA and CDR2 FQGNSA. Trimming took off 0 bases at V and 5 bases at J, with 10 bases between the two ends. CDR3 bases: TGTGCCAGCAGCTTAGCGGGACTGAAGGAGACCCAGTACTTC. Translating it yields CASSLAGLKETQYF.

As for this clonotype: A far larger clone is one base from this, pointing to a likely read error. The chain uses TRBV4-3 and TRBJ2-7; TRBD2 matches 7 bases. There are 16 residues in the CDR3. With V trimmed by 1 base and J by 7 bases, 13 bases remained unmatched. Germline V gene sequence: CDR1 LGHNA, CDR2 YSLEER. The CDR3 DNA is TGCGCCAGCAGCCAAGCCTGGCTAGCGGTCCACAATGAGCAGTACTTC. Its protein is CASSQAWLAVHNEQYF.

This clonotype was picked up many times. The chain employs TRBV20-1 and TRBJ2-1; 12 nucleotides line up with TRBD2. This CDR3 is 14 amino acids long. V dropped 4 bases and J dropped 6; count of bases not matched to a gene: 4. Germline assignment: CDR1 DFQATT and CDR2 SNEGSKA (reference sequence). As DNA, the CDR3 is TGCAGTGCTACCGGACTAGCGGGGATCAATGAGCAGTTCTTC. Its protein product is CSATGLAGINEQFF.

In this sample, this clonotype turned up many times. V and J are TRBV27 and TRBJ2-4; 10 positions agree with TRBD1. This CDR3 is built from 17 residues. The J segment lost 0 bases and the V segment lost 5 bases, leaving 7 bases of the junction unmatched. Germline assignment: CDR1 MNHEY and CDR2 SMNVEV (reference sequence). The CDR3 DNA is TGTGCCAGCAGTCCGGGACAGGGGATCCTAGCCAAAAACATTCAGTACTTC. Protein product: CASSPGQGILAKNIQYF.

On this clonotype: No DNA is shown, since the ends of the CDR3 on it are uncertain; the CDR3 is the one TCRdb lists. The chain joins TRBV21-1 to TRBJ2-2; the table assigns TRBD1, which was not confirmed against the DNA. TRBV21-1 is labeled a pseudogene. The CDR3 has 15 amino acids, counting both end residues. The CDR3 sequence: CASSKQGKTPGSCFF.

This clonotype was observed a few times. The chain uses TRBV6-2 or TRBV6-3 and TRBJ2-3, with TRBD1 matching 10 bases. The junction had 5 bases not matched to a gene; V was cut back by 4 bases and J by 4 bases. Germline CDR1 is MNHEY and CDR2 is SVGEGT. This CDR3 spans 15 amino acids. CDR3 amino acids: CASSWDRGGSDTQYF. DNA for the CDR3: TGTGCCAGCAGTTGGGACAGGGGAGGCTCAGATACGCAGTATTTT.

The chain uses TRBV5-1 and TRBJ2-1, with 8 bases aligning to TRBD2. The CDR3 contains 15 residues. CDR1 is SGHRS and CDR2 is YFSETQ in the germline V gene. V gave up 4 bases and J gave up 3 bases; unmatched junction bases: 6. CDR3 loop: CASSMTGTSYNEQFF. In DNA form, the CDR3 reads TGCGCCAGCAGCATGACCGGGACTAGCTACAATGAGCAGTTCTTC.

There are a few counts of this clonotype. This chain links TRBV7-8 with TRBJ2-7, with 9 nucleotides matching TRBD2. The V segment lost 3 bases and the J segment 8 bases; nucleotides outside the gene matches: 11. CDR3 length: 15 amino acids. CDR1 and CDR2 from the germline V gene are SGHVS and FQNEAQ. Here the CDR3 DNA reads TGTGCCAGCAGCTTCGGCGAGACTAGCGGTTCTCAGCAGTACTTC. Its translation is CASSFGETSGSQQYF.

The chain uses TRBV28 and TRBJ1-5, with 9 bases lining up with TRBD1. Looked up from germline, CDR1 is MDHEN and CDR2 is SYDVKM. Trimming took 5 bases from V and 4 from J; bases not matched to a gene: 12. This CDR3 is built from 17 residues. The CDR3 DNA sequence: TGTGCCAGCAGTCGAAGGACAGGGGCAACAGAAAATCAGCCCCAGCATTTT. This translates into CASSRRTGATENQPQHF.

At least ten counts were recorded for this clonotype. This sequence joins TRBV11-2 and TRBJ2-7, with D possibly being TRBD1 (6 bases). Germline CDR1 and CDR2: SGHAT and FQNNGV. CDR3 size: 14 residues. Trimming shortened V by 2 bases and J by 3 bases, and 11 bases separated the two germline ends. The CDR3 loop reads CASSLYGGRYEQYF. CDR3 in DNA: TGTGCCAGCAGCTTATATGGGGGCCGCTACGAGCAGTACTTC.

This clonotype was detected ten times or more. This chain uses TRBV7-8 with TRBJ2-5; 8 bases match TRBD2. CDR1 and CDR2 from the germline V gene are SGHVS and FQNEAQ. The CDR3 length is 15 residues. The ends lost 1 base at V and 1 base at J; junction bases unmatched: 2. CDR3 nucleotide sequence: TGTGCCAGCAGCTTAGTGGCGGGGGGCCAAGAGACCCAGTACTTC. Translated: CASSLVAGGQETQYF.

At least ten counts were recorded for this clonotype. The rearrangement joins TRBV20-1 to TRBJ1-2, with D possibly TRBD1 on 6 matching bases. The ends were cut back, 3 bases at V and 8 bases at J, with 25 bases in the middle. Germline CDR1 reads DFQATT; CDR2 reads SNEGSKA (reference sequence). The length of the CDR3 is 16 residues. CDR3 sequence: CSARAASLLWTEGYTF. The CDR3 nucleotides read TGCAGTGCTAGGGCCGCCTCCCTCCTTTGGACAGAAGGCTACACCTTC.

The CDR3 region is CATSRAGRGNTEAFF. The CDR3 nucleotides are TGTGCCACCAGCAGAGCGGGGAGGGGGAACACTGAAGCTTTCTTT. V is TRBV15 and J is TRBJ1-1; D is possibly TRBD1 (5 bases). The germline V gene encodes CDR1 LNHNV and CDR2 YYDKDF (reference sequence). This CDR3 contains 15 residues. V lost 1 base to trimming and J lost 1 base, with 10 bases between them.

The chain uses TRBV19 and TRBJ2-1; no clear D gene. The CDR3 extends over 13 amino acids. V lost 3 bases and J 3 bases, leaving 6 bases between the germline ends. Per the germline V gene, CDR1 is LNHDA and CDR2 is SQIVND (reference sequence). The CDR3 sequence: CASSINYYNEQFF. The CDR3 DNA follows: TGTGCCAGTAGTATCAACTACTACAATGAGCAGTTCTTC.

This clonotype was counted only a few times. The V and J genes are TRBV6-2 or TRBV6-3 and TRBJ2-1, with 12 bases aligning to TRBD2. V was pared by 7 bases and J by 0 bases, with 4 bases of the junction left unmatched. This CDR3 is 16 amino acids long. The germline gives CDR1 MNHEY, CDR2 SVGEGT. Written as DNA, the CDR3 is TGTGCCAGCACCAGGACTAGCGGGGCCTCCTACAATGAGCAGTTCTTC. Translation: CASTRTSGASYNEQFF.

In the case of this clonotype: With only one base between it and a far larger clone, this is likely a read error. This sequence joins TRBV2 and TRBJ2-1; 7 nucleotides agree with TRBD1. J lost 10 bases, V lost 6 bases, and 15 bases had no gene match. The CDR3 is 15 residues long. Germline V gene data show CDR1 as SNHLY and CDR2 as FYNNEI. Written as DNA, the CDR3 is TGTGCCAGCAGCGGGACAGTTAGAAGCTCCTACGAGCAGTTCTTC. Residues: CASSGTVRSSYEQFF.

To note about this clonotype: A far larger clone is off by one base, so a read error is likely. The CDR3: CASSLGGTEHEQFF. As DNA, the CDR3 is TGTGCCAGCAGCTTAGGAGGGACAGAACACGAGCAGTTCTTC. V is TRBV11-2 and J is TRBJ2-1; 7 bases are shared with TRBD1. This CDR3 is 14 amino acids long. Germline CDR1 is SGHAT and CDR2 is FQNNGV. V lost 1 base, J lost 10 bases, and 7 bases stayed unmatched.

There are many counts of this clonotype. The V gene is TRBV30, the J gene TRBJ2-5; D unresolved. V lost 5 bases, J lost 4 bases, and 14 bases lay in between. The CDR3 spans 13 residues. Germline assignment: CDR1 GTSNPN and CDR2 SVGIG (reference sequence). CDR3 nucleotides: TGTGCCTGGGCCCCTTCATTTGCAGAGACCCAGTACTTC. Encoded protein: CAWAPSFAETQYF. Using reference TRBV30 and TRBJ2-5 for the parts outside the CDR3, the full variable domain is SQTIHQWPATLVQPVGSPLSLECTVEGTSNPNLYWYRQAAGRGLQLLFYSVGIGQISSEVPQNLSASRPQDRQFILSSKKLLLSDSGFYLCAWAPSFAETQYFGPGTRLLVL.

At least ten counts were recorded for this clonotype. The CDR3 coding sequence is TGTGCCAGCAGTGGGCAGGTTTTTAACGAGCAGTACTTC. It translates to CASSGQVFNEQYF. V gene TRBV6-8 combines with J gene TRBJ2-7; D not resolved. Deletions cut 5 bases from V and 5 bases from J, with 13 bases between. This CDR3 comprises 13 residues. Germline V CDR1 and CDR2: MNHGY, SAAAGT.

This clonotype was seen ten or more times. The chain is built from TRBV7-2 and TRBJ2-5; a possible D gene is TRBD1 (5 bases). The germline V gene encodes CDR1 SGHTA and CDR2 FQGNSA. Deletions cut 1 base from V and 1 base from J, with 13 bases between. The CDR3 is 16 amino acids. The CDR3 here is CASSLVIGAVQETQYF. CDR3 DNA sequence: TGTGCCAGCAGCTTAGTAATAGGGGCGGTCCAAGAGACCCAGTACTTC.

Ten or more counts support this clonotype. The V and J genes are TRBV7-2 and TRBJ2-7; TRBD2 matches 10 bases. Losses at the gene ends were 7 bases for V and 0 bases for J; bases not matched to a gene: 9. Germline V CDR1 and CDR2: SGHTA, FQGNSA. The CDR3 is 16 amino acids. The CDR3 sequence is CASTRGGLASSYEQYF. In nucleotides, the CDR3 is TGTGCCAGCACCAGAGGGGGACTAGCGAGCTCCTACGAGCAGTACTTC.